The 16 T cell receptor beta chains in this list originate from one sample, sequenced in a study of blood T cell repertoires in COVID-19 (dated by TCRdb to about 2020). Library prep was done by the immunoSEQ multiplex PCR assay. TCRdb mirrors the immuneACCESS table, restricted to in-frame sequences. Some clones are absent from its copies; in checked studies, under half trace to an unresolved V gene, and the reason for the others is unknown. The sample table contains 300,000 to 350,000 clones; only one count was recorded for approximately 83% of them. In total, the top ten clones hold around 4% of the sample. The specimen was PBMCs or T cells enriched from blood (not recorded which). The receptors stem from a woman aged 40 to 49 with acute COVID-19.

This clone was seen a single time. This chain connects TRBV7-2 to TRBJ2-1; weak D call: TRBD2 (5 bases). The CDR3 has 15 amino acids. CDR1 and CDR2 (germline): SGHTA, FQGNSA. Trimming removed 6 bases from V and 0 bases from J, with 12 bases in between. CDR3: CASSPTSYSYNEQFF. The DNA of the CDR3 is TGTGCCAGCAGTCCTACTAGTTACTCCTACAATGAGCAGTTCTTC.

The chain uses TRBV5-1 and TRBJ2-7; tentatively, D is TRBD1 (6 bases). Trimming left V 2 bases short and J 0 bases short, with 15 bases between. Germline V gene data show CDR1 as SGHRS and CDR2 as YFSETQ. The CDR3 sequence is 16 residues long. CDR3: CASSLDRTSSSYEQYF. CDR3 in DNA: TGCGCCAGCAGCTTAGACAGGACCTCTAGCTCCTACGAGCAGTACTTC.

Only a few counts were recorded for this clone. This rearrangement joins TRBV27 to TRBJ1-5; weak D call: TRBD1 (6 bases). Trimming left V 3 bases short and J 0 bases short, with 12 bases between. The CDR3 is 16 residues long. CDR1 is MNHEY, CDR2 SMNVEV, per germline (reference sequence). The CDR3 is CASSFDRSDSNQPQHF. In nucleotides, the CDR3 is TGTGCCAGCAGTTTTGACAGGAGTGATAGCAATCAGCCCCAGCATTTT.

The V call is TRBV5-1, the J call TRBJ1-1; 7 bases align to TRBD1. V gave up 2 bases and J gave up 2 bases; unmatched junction bases: 6. The CDR3 is made up of 15 amino acids. Germline assignment: CDR1 SGHRS and CDR2 YFSETQ. In nucleotides, the CDR3 is TGCGCCAGCAGCTTCGCAGGGGGTATAAACACTGAAGCTTTCTTT. Residues: CASSFAGGINTEAFF. Variable domain in full (rest from reference TRBV5-1 and TRBJ1-1): KAGVTQTPRYLIKTRGQQVTLSCSPISGHRSVSWYQQTPGQGLQFLFEYFSETQRNKGNFPGRFSGRQFSNSRSEMNVSTLELGDSALYLCASSFAGGINTEAFFGQGTRLTVV.

The V gene is TRBV19, the J gene TRBJ1-1, with 8 bases identical to TRBD1. Per the germline V gene, CDR1 is LNHDA and CDR2 is SQIVND (reference sequence). The trim removed 4 bases at V and 0 bases at J, leaving 13 bases unmatched. The CDR3 loop spans 18 amino acids. The CDR3 nucleotides read TGTGCCAGTAGTAATGGAAGGACAGGGTTACACATGAACACTGAAGCTTTCTTT. Amino acids: CASSNGRTGLHMNTEAFF.

This chain joins TRBV7-8 and TRBJ1-1; weak D call: TRBD1 (6 bases). CDR1 and CDR2 from the germline V gene are SGHVS and FQNEAQ. Trimming stripped 5 bases from V and 7 bases from J, with 17 bases between. CDR3 length: 14 amino acids. This CDR3 reads CASSLGGQGLEAFF. CDR3 in DNA: TGTGCCAGCAGCCTTGGGGGCCAGGGCCTTGAAGCTTTCTTT.

The chain couples TRBV28 to TRBJ1-1, with D possibly TRBD1 on 5 matching bases. CDR1 is MDHEN and CDR2 is SYDVKM in the germline V gene. Trimming took 5 bases from V and 1 from J, leaving 8 bases between them. This CDR3 is 13 amino acids long. The CDR3 sequence is CASSAQANTEAFF. CDR3 DNA: TGTGCCAGCAGTGCACAGGCGAACACTGAAGCTTTCTTT. Supplemented by reference TRBV28 and TRBJ1-1, the full variable domain reads DVKVTQSSRYLVKRTGEKVFLECVQDMDHENMFWYRQDPGLGLRLIYFSYDVKMKEKGDIPEGYSVSREKKERFSLILESASTNQTSMYLCASSAQANTEAFFGQGTRLTVV.

The chain recombines TRBV5-8 with TRBJ1-1, with D hard to call. The CDR3 totals 14 residues. Per the germline V gene, CDR1 is SGHTS and CDR2 is YDEGEE. The V gene lost 0 bases and the J gene lost 6 bases, with 12 bases spanning the gap. The CDR3 sequence: CASSLGLPPPEAFF. CDR3 nucleotides: TGTGCCAGCAGCTTGGGACTCCCCCCTCCTGAAGCTTTCTTT.

The rearrangement uses TRBV28 and TRBJ1-4; maybe TRBD1 (5 bases). Trimming left V 5 bases short and J 8 bases short, with 21 bases between. This CDR3 comprises 16 residues. The germline V gene has CDR1 MDHEN and CDR2 SYDVKM. CDR3 DNA sequence: TGTGCCAGCAGTCCGGATTTCGGAGGGACCAAAGAAAAACTGTTTTTT. It is translated as CASSPDFGGTKEKLFF.

V is TRBV11-2 and J is TRBJ1-3; 7 bases are a match to TRBD1. Germline lookup yields CDR1 SGHAT and CDR2 FQNNGV. J gave up 2 bases and V 3 bases, and 4 bases lay outside the gene matches. There are 15 residues in the CDR3. This chain's CDR3 is CASSLGTDPGNTIYF. CDR3 DNA sequence: TGTGCCAGCAGCTTGGGGACAGACCCTGGAAACACCATATATTTT.

CDR3 loop: CASSPWGGRNEKLFF. The CDR3 DNA follows: TGTGCCAGCTCACCATGGGGGGGCCGTAATGAAAAACTGTTTTTT. V is TRBV18 and J is TRBJ1-4, with a possible D match to TRBD1 (6 bases). V lost 2 bases and J lost 4, with 11 bases in between. CDR1 is KGHSH and CDR2 is LQKENI in the germline V gene. CDR3 length equals 15 residues.

This chain connects TRBV2 to TRBJ1-2; D possibly corresponds to TRBD1 (6 bases). Germline lookup yields CDR1 SNHLY and CDR2 FYNNEI. The CDR3 is made up of 12 amino acids. V dropped 3 bases and J dropped 8 bases, with 10 bases sitting between them. This CDR3 is CASSEGAGGYTF. CDR3 DNA: TGTGCCAGCAGTGAGGGGGCTGGAGGCTACACCTTC.

The CDR3 spells CASSPHGGTGGSPLHF. CDR3 nucleotide sequence: TGTGCCAGCAGTCCCCATGGGGGGACAGGGGGCTCACCCCTCCACTTT. V is TRBV28 and J is TRBJ1-6, with 12 bases that match TRBD1. J gave up 10 bases and V 5 bases, and 9 bases lay outside the gene matches. The germline gives CDR1 MDHEN, CDR2 SYDVKM. The CDR3 is 16 amino acids.

In its sample, this clone was seen many times. The chain recombines TRBV28 with TRBJ2-7; 7 bases match TRBD1. Germline V gives CDR1 MDHEN, CDR2 SYDVKM. Unmatched junction bases numbered 4, after V lost 5 bases and J lost 0 bases. The CDR3 contains 14 residues. In nucleotides, the CDR3 is TGTGCCAGCAGTGGGACAGAGAGCTCCTACGAGCAGTACTTC. Residues: CASSGTESSYEQYF.

The chain combines TRBV29-1 with TRBJ2-5; D may be TRBD2 (7 bases). With 7 bases removed from V and 1 base from J, the gap between germline ends came to 13 bases. Germline V lookup: CDR1 SQVTM, CDR2 ANQGSEA. This CDR3 region has 13 residues. CDR3 in DNA: TGCAGCGCAAAAAGGGGGGGCCAAGAGACCCAGTACTTC. Residues: CSAKRGGQETQYF.

V and J are TRBV19 and TRBJ1-4, with a tentative D call TRBD1 (5 bases). V was cut by 8 bases and J by 6 bases, with 19 bases left in between. CDR3 length: 15 residues. Germline lookup yields CDR1 LNHDA and CDR2 SQIVND (reference sequence). CDR3: CASSTRGRDDEKLFF. The CDR3 nucleotides read TGTGCCAGTTCGACCCGAGGGAGGGACGATGAAAAACTGTTTTTT.